This entry features one T cell receptor beta chain sequence. Using immunoSEQ multiplex PCR, the repertoire was profiled, and TCRdb retains in-frame clones only, with some absent. The repertoire includes tens of thousands of clones, about 93% of them detected once, and roughly 4.5% sits in the top ten. The data are from a study of T cell responses to AZD1222 COVID-19 vaccine. Per the germline V gene, CDR1 is LGHDT and CDR2 is YNNKEL (reference sequence). The CDR3 consists of 15 residues. V lost 4 bases to trimming and J lost 5 bases; unmatched junction nucleotides: 4. This TCR came from an adult in good health. The rearrangement links TRBV3-1 (or the pseudogene TRBV3-2) to TRBJ2-1; TRBD2 matches at 11 bases. The sample in question was peripheral blood, obtained on day 0 of MenACWY control vaccination. The CDR3 protein is CASSLTSGNNNEQFF. The DNA of the CDR3 is TGTGCCAGCAGCCTGACTAGCGGGAACAACAATGAGCAGTTCTTC.